The rows below give T cell receptor beta chains drawn from one sample of a study of blood T cell repertoires in COVID-19. The repertoire was sequenced with immunoSEQ multiplex PCR; TCRdb's copy has only in-frame clones and lacks some. The profile shows around 100,000 clones, approximately 80% of them singletons. Sequencing was carried out using peripheral blood. These receptors were obtained from a woman aged 40 to 50 with acute or convalescent COVID-19. Each CDR3 is given with its conserved first and last residue. The order of the fields is clone size, J gene, D gene, V gene, CDR3 protein, CDR3 DNA. D genes are given only for firm matches. Not all rows give a size; the values are once, few, many and, for expanded clones, a class.

>few|TRBJ2-7|NA|TRBV18
CASSLPGRAYEQYF
TGTGCCAGCTCACTACCGGGGAGAGCCTACGAGCAGTACTTC
>NA|TRBJ1-6|NA|TRBV30
CAWRGGAPAPLHF
TGTGCCTGGAGAGGGGGGGCGCCGGCACCCCTCCACTTT
>once|TRBJ2-1|TRBD1|TRBV7-2
CASSFGTAAYNEQFF
TGTGCCAGCAGCTTCGGGACAGCAGCTTACAATGAGCAGTTCTTC
>NA|TRBJ2-6|NA|TRBV10-2
CASGTAVIGLSSGANVLTF
TGCGCCAGCGGTACAGCAGTGATCGGCCTAAGCTCTGGGGCCAACGTCCTGACTTTC
>NA|TRBJ2-7|NA|TRBV11-2
CASSFPRGTSEQYF
TGTGCCAGCAGCTTCCCCAGGGGTACCTCCGAGCAGTACTTC
>NA|TRBJ2-3|NA|TRBV27
CASSLQTGKDTQYF
TGTGCCAGCAGTTTGCAGACGGGGAAAGATACGCAGTATTTT
>NA|TRBJ2-7|TRBD2|TRBV11-3
CAQLSRLAGGYEQYF
TGTGCCCAGCTTTCTAGACTAGCGGGGGGGTACGAGCAGTACTTC
>NA|TRBJ2-7|TRBD2|TRBV7-9
CASSLYLAGGRDEQYF
TGTGCCAGCAGCCTCTATCTAGCGGGGGGGCGCGACGAGCAGTACTTC
>once|TRBJ2-1|NA|TRBV9
CASSVATYNEQFF
TGTGCCAGCAGCGTAGCCACCTACAATGAGCAGTTCTTC
>NA|TRBJ2-6|NA|TRBV3-1/TRBV3-2
CASSPLTNVLTF
TGTGCCAGCAGCCCCCTTACCAACGTCCTGACTTTC
>NA|TRBJ2-2|TRBD2|TRBV3-1/TRBV3-2
CASRGGTYTGELFF
TGTGCCAGCCGGGGGGGGACGTACACCGGGGAGCTGTTTTTT
>NA|TRBJ1-5|NA|TRBV21-1
CASSKGVLTEPNQPQHF
TGTGCCAGCAGCAAAGGGGTATTGACAGAGCCCAATCAGCCCCAGCATTTT
>NA|TRBJ1-2|NA|TRBV7-2
CASSQDRLNGYTF
TGTGCCAGCAGCCAGGACAGACTAAATGGCTACACCTTC
>NA|TRBJ2-2|NA|TRBV5-1
CASSQERQGGTGELFF
TGCGCCAGCAGCCAAGAGAGACAGGGAGGAACCGGGGAGCTGTTTTTT
>NA|TRBJ2-7|NA|TRBV2
CASKRGTTVSYEQYF
TGTGCCAGCAAGAGGGGGACAACGGTCTCCTACGAGCAGTACTTC
>NA|TRBJ2-1|TRBD2|TRBV11-3
CASSLERGGDNEQFF
TGTGCCAGCAGCTTAGAGCGGGGGGGAGACAATGAGCAGTTCTTC
>NA|TRBJ1-5|NA|TRBV24-1
CATLDRKYQPQHF
TGTGCCACCCTTGACAGAAAGTATCAGCCCCAGCATTTT
>NA|TRBJ2-7|NA|TRBV7-2
CASSLGGYRAAYEQYF
TGTGCCAGCAGCTTAGGGGGTTACAGGGCGGCCTACGAGCAGTACTTC
>NA|TRBJ1-1|NA|TRBV19
CASKILGTTTEAFF
TGTGCCAGTAAGATCTTGGGGACTACGACTGAAGCTTTCTTT
>NA|TRBJ1-4|NA|TRBV11-2
CASSPTGSTNEKLFF
TGTGCCAGCAGCCCTACAGGGTCAACTAATGAAAAACTGTTTTTT
>NA|TRBJ1-2|TRBD1|TRBV29-1
CSALRQGNYGYTF
TGCAGCGCTCTCAGACAGGGAAATTATGGCTACACCTTC
>NA|TRBJ2-1|TRBD2|TRBV30
CAWALVAWGGGKTTLGNEQFF
TGTGCCTGGGCCCTGGTCGCCTGGGGCGGGGGGAAAACGACTCTGGGGAATGAGCAGTTCTTC
>NA|TRBJ1-1|NA|TRBV5-1
CASSLEGGLTNTEAFF
TGCGCCAGCAGCTTGGAAGGTGGGCTGACGAACACTGAAGCTTTCTTT
>NA|TRBJ2-2|NA|TRBV7-2
CASSSKMPGVGELFF
TGTGCCAGCAGCTCCAAAATGCCAGGGGTCGGGGAGCTGTTTTTT
>NA|TRBJ2-1|TRBD1|TRBV7-2
CASSFRQGATDEQFF
TGTGCCAGCAGCTTCCGACAGGGGGCGACGGATGAGCAGTTCTTC
>NA|TRBJ2-7|NA|TRBV11-2
CASSLGGFSTGEQYF
TGTGCCAGCAGCTTAGGTGGCTTCTCCACGGGGGAGCAGTACTTC
>NA|TRBJ2-3|TRBD2|TRBV5-1
CASSPTRTSGITDTQYF
TGCGCCAGCAGCCCTACCCGGACTAGCGGGATCACAGATACGCAGTATTTT
>NA|TRBJ1-3|NA|TRBV4-3
CASSKGEIGNTIYF
TGCGCCAGCAGCAAGGGGGAAATTGGAAACACCATATATTTT
>few|TRBJ1-5|NA|TRBV2
CASTERGGGNQPQHF
TGTGCCAGCACCGAACGGGGAGGAGGCAATCAGCCCCAGCATTTT